This TCR beta chain is from a study of tumor-infiltrating lymphocytes in primary liver carcinoma. With regard to this clonotype: Its antigen is undetermined. The junction does not match germline at one end; this may be a read error.

Both RNA and DNA were isolated together from approximately 20-30 mg of bulk tissue that had not been sorted. Patients diagnosed with primary liver carcinoma received treatment through surgical resection. Whole-study results and caveats: Representation across all five tumor regions was limited to only about 7.5-24% of top clones. Overlap between tumor regions exceeded overlap of tumor with adjacent tissue or blood. Tumor top-250-clone fraction significantly exceeded that of blood (p = 0.039).

cDNA specific to TCR beta was made from about 0.45 ug of total RNA, with a constant-region primer employed for priming. The TCR beta library was amplified through three nested multiplex PCR rounds in a modified ARM-PCR procedure. Rounds one and two of PCR, each of roughly 11 cycles, were primed with TRBV1-TRBV30 forward primers and a C-beta reverse primer. TCRdb re-analysed the multiplex PCR reads in MiXCR, keeping a single row per CDR3 protein. The sample lists about 74,000 distinct CDR3 sequences, nearly 70% occurring once. Germline CDR1 and CDR2: WSHSY and SAAADI. This CDR3 is 16 amino acids long.

This TCR came from a middle-aged man with primary liver carcinoma and hepatitis B virus infection. The sample was liver tumor tissue from sampling region 4. Subset specified: tumor region T4, right-lateral pole. The genes are TRBV10-2 and TRBJ2-2; TRBD2 is a possible D gene (6 bases). CDR3 sequence: CASCVARGWNTGELFF. CDR3 bases: TGTGCCAGCTGTGTGGCGCGGGGATGGAACACCGGGGAGCTGTTTTTT.